This T cell receptor (beta chain) was observed in a study of cytomegalovirus exposure and HLA in healthy donors. About the study: Researchers found that about four fifths of some 400 genotyped donors fell within the Caucasian-associated ancestry cluster. The study's findings and limits: Sequencing likely produced, as an artifact, a cluster of highly shared sequence variants. Researchers reported in a later analysis that a missense DCLRE1C variant was tied to TCR beta V- and J-gene trimming.

The V segment lost 4 bases and the J segment 3 bases; nucleotides outside the gene matches: 8. Looked up from germline, CDR1 is MNHNY and CDR2 is SVGAGI (reference sequence). The length of the CDR3 is 16 residues. In the PCR, 60 Vbeta and 13 Jbeta primers were used. Methods used by the authors: Unique TCR beta chains totaled around 86 million in a later count, with approximately 11 million of them shared. The table came from immunoSEQ multiplex PCR; TCRdb's copy has only in-frame clones and leaves some out. From that table come the V and J calls and clone size; the DNA was used to work out D and trimming. Here the sample spans around 190,000 clones, about 79% being singletons. This clone came up a few times. Its antigen remains unidentified.

The sequence came from a girl aged 2 to 10 in good health and CMV-seropositive. The specimen was PBMCs. V gene TRBV6-6 combines with J gene TRBJ1-5; 8 positions match TRBD1. Written as DNA, the CDR3 is TGTGCCAGCAGTTTCGCACAGGGGGTATACAATCAGCCCCAGCATTTT. Translated: CASSFAQGVYNQPQHF.